These T cell receptor beta chains were read from a single sample in a study of blood T cell repertoires in COVID-19. The data were produced by immunoSEQ multiplex PCR, yet TCRdb's version contains in-frame clones alone and is incomplete. Of just under 95,000 clones listed, under 90% are singletons. Sample: peripheral blood. Receptor source: a human donor in a cohort sampled during active COVID-19. Both conserved end residues are part of each CDR3. Each record gives: V gene, clone size, J gene, CDR3 length, D gene, CDR3 DNA, CDR3 protein. D genes are given only for firm matches. Size tells how often a clone was seen (once, few, many) or the class of an expanded clone, and some rows leave it out.

v_call: TRBV18
clone_size: .
j_call: TRBJ2-7
cdr3_length: 14
d_call: .
cdr3_nt: TGTGCCAGCTCACCACGAATCGAGTCGGTCGAGCAGTACTTC
cdr3_aa: CASSPRIESVEQYF

v_call: TRBV2
clone_size: .
j_call: TRBJ2-3
cdr3_length: 12
d_call: .
cdr3_nt: TGTGCCAGCAGTGCGGGCACAGATACGCAGTATTTT
cdr3_aa: CASSAGTDTQYF

v_call: TRBV28
clone_size: .
j_call: TRBJ1-2
cdr3_length: 13
d_call: TRBD1
cdr3_nt: TGTGCCAGCAATGACAGGGGGAACTATGGCTACACCTTC
cdr3_aa: CASNDRGNYGYTF

v_call: TRBV9
clone_size: .
j_call: TRBJ2-3
cdr3_length: 16
d_call: TRBD1
cdr3_nt: TGTGCCAGCAGCGTCAGGACAGGTACCGCATCAGATACGCAGTATTTT
cdr3_aa: CASSVRTGTASDTQYF

v_call: TRBV28
clone_size: .
j_call: TRBJ2-7
cdr3_length: 15
d_call: TRBD1
cdr3_nt: TGTGCCAGCAGTCCTAGAGGGGGCAGACTCCTCGAGCAGTACTTC
cdr3_aa: CASSPRGGRLLEQYF

v_call: TRBV10-3
clone_size: .
j_call: TRBJ2-5
cdr3_length: 12
d_call: .
cdr3_nt: TGTGCCACGCAGCAGGGTCAAGAGACCCAGTACTTC
cdr3_aa: CATQQGQETQYF

v_call: TRBV20-1
clone_size: .
j_call: TRBJ2-2
cdr3_length: 14
d_call: TRBD1
cdr3_nt: TGCAGTGCTAGTGGGACAGGGGGCACCGGGGAGCTGTTTTTT
cdr3_aa: CSASGTGGTGELFF

v_call: TRBV5-6
clone_size: .
j_call: TRBJ1-2
cdr3_length: 14
d_call: .
cdr3_nt: TGTGCCAGCAGCCCGGGACACCGGACCTATGGCTACACCTTC
cdr3_aa: CASSPGHRTYGYTF

v_call: TRBV7-2
clone_size: .
j_call: TRBJ2-5
cdr3_length: 16
d_call: .
cdr3_nt: TGTGCCAGCAGCAAAGCGGTCACTCCCCGGTGGGAGACCCAGTACTTC
cdr3_aa: CASSKAVTPRWETQYF

v_call: TRBV27
clone_size: .
j_call: TRBJ2-7
cdr3_length: 14
d_call: .
cdr3_nt: TGTGCCAGCAGAGGGGGTTCCCATCCTTACGAGCAGTACTTC
cdr3_aa: CASRGGSHPYEQYF

v_call: TRBV29-1
clone_size: .
j_call: TRBJ1-1
cdr3_length: 12
d_call: TRBD1
cdr3_nt: TGCAGCGTAGGGACAGGGGGCACTGAAGCTTTCTTT
cdr3_aa: CSVGTGGTEAFF

v_call: TRBV29-1
clone_size: .
j_call: TRBJ2-5
cdr3_length: 16
d_call: .
cdr3_nt: TGCAGCCACGCGGCCCGGGCGGGGGCCCCACAAGAGACCCAGTACTTC
cdr3_aa: CSHAARAGAPQETQYF

v_call: TRBV3-1/TRBV3-2
clone_size: .
j_call: TRBJ2-1
cdr3_length: 17
d_call: .
cdr3_nt: TGTGCCAGCAGCCCCCCGGGTGGGAGGGGGACGGGGAATGAGCAGTTCTTC
cdr3_aa: CASSPPGGRGTGNEQFF

v_call: TRBV27
clone_size: few
j_call: TRBJ1-6
cdr3_length: 12
d_call: .
cdr3_nt: TGTGCCACAGGGTTCAGTAATTCACCCCTCCACTTT
cdr3_aa: CATGFSNSPLHF

v_call: TRBV4-2
clone_size: .
j_call: TRBJ2-1
cdr3_length: 14
d_call: .
cdr3_nt: TGTGCCAGCAGCCAAGGGCACGCCAATGGTGAGCAGTTCTTC
cdr3_aa: CASSQGHANGEQFF

v_call: TRBV3-1/TRBV3-2
clone_size: .
j_call: TRBJ2-7
cdr3_length: 15
d_call: .
cdr3_nt: TGTGCCAGCAGCCAACCCGGACTGGGCCCAGGCGAGCAGTACTTC
cdr3_aa: CASSQPGLGPGEQYF

v_call: TRBV28
clone_size: .
j_call: TRBJ2-7
cdr3_length: 14
d_call: TRBD2
cdr3_nt: TGTGCCAGCAGCCGAGCGGGAGGGGCCTACGAGCAGTACTTC
cdr3_aa: CASSRAGGAYEQYF

v_call: TRBV4-1
clone_size: few
j_call: TRBJ1-2
cdr3_length: 13
d_call: .
cdr3_nt: TGCGCCAGCAGCCCCCCTGGCAGATCTGGCTACACCTTC
cdr3_aa: CASSPPGRSGYTF

v_call: TRBV25-1
clone_size: .
j_call: TRBJ2-5
cdr3_length: 15
d_call: .
cdr3_nt: TGTGCCAGCAGCCACACGAAGGGAGGCGCAGAGACCCAGTACTTC
cdr3_aa: CASSHTKGGAETQYF

v_call: TRBV10-3
clone_size: few
j_call: TRBJ1-5
cdr3_length: 15
d_call: .
cdr3_nt: TGTGCCATCAGTGAGTCGCAAGGGCAGGGTCAGCCCCAGCATTTT
cdr3_aa: CAISESQGQGQPQHF

v_call: TRBV7-3
clone_size: .
j_call: TRBJ2-2
cdr3_length: 15
d_call: TRBD1
cdr3_nt: TGTGCCAGCAGCTTGGGGACAGGGCTGGCCGGGGAGCTGTTTTTT
cdr3_aa: CASSLGTGLAGELFF

v_call: TRBV11-1
clone_size: .
j_call: TRBJ2-7
cdr3_length: 15
d_call: TRBD1
cdr3_nt: TGTGCCAGCAGCTTACGCGGGACAGGGCAGTACGAGCAGTACTTC
cdr3_aa: CASSLRGTGQYEQYF

v_call: TRBV18
clone_size: .
j_call: TRBJ1-3
cdr3_length: 13
d_call: .
cdr3_nt: TGTGCCAGCTCACCACAAGAGGGAAACACCATATATTTT
cdr3_aa: CASSPQEGNTIYF

v_call: TRBV5-1
clone_size: .
j_call: TRBJ2-7
cdr3_length: 13
d_call: TRBD1
cdr3_nt: TGCGCCAGCAGCTTGGGGACAGGGCTCGAGCAGTACTTC
cdr3_aa: CASSLGTGLEQYF

v_call: TRBV29-1
clone_size: .
j_call: TRBJ2-7
cdr3_length: 14
d_call: .
cdr3_nt: TGCAGCGTTGGCCTTATGACAGGCCCCTACGAGCAGTACTTC
cdr3_aa: CSVGLMTGPYEQYF

v_call: TRBV6-5
clone_size: .
j_call: TRBJ1-6
cdr3_length: 15
d_call: TRBD1
cdr3_nt: TGTGCCAGCAGTCCTCAGGGGGAATTTAATTCACCCCTCCACTTT
cdr3_aa: CASSPQGEFNSPLHF

v_call: TRBV3-1/TRBV3-2
clone_size: .
j_call: TRBJ2-7
cdr3_length: 14
d_call: TRBD2
cdr3_nt: TGTGCCAGCACGACTAGCGGGACCGCCTACGAGCAGTACTTC
cdr3_aa: CASTTSGTAYEQYF

v_call: TRBV18
clone_size: .
j_call: TRBJ2-5
cdr3_length: 14
d_call: .
cdr3_nt: TGTGCCAGCTCACCAGAGAGTTATCAAGAGACCCAGTACTTC
cdr3_aa: CASSPESYQETQYF

v_call: TRBV6-1
clone_size: few
j_call: TRBJ2-7
cdr3_length: 15
d_call: .
cdr3_nt: TGTGCCAGCAGTGACCCTGGGGCTGCTACCTACGAGCAGTACTTC
cdr3_aa: CASSDPGAATYEQYF

v_call: TRBV21-1
clone_size: once
j_call: TRBJ2-7
cdr3_length: 16
d_call: .
cdr3_nt: TGTGCCAGCAGCAAAGCCCCTAGCGCGAGACCCTACGAGCAGTACTTC
cdr3_aa: CASSKAPSARPYEQYF

v_call: TRBV5-4
clone_size: .
j_call: TRBJ2-7
cdr3_length: 15
d_call: .
cdr3_nt: TGTGCCAGCAGCCTAGGGGGGGGCTGGACCTACGAGCAGTACTTC
cdr3_aa: CASSLGGGWTYEQYF

v_call: TRBV11-2
clone_size: .
j_call: TRBJ2-7
cdr3_length: 14
d_call: TRBD1
cdr3_nt: TGTGCCACCGCAAGGACAGGCAAAGCCTACGAGCAGTACTTC
cdr3_aa: CATARTGKAYEQYF

v_call: TRBV18
clone_size: .
j_call: TRBJ2-1
cdr3_length: 15
d_call: TRBD2
cdr3_nt: TGTGCCAGCTCCCGTGAGAGCGGGAGCTTCAATGAGCAGTTCTTC
cdr3_aa: CASSRESGSFNEQFF

v_call: TRBV6-6
clone_size: .
j_call: TRBJ2-1
cdr3_length: 16
d_call: TRBD2
cdr3_nt: TGTGCCAGCAGTTACTCGATAGCGGGAGCCTACAATGAGCAGTTCTTC
cdr3_aa: CASSYSIAGAYNEQFF

v_call: TRBV3-1/TRBV3-2
clone_size: .
j_call: TRBJ2-7
cdr3_length: 12
d_call: .
cdr3_nt: TGTGCCAGCAGCCCCGGGTTACTCGAGCAGTACTTC
cdr3_aa: CASSPGLLEQYF

v_call: TRBV30
clone_size: .
j_call: TRBJ1-6
cdr3_length: 15
d_call: .
cdr3_nt: TGTGCCTGGCTACCATGGGGCCTCCCGAATTCACCCCTCCACTTT
cdr3_aa: CAWLPWGLPNSPLHF

v_call: TRBV5-1
clone_size: .
j_call: TRBJ2-2
cdr3_length: 15
d_call: TRBD2
cdr3_nt: TGCGCCAGCAGTCCAGACGGGAGGGGGGCCGGGGAGCTGTTTTTT
cdr3_aa: CASSPDGRGAGELFF

v_call: TRBV9
clone_size: .
j_call: TRBJ1-4
cdr3_length: 15
d_call: .
cdr3_nt: TGTGCCAGCAGCTCCGCCGGGGGGTCAGGTGAAAAACTGTTTTTT
cdr3_aa: CASSSAGGSGEKLFF

v_call: TRBV3-1/TRBV3-2
clone_size: .
j_call: TRBJ1-1
cdr3_length: 14
d_call: .
cdr3_nt: TGTGCCAGCAGCCCCGGACAGACGAACACTGAAGCTTTCTTT
cdr3_aa: CASSPGQTNTEAFF

v_call: TRBV5-6
clone_size: .
j_call: TRBJ2-7
cdr3_length: 11
d_call: .
cdr3_nt: TGTGCCAGCAGTCAGGGCTACGAGCAGTACTTC
cdr3_aa: CASSQGYEQYF

v_call: TRBV10-3
clone_size: .
j_call: TRBJ2-1
cdr3_length: 14
d_call: .
cdr3_nt: TGTGCCATCAGTGGAGGTACAGGGAGAGATGAGCAGTTCTTC
cdr3_aa: CAISGGTGRDEQFF

v_call: TRBV10-1
clone_size: .
j_call: TRBJ2-5
cdr3_length: 15
d_call: .
cdr3_nt: TGCGCCAGCCCAGTCGGAGCAGCGGTGCAAGAGACCCAGTACTTC
cdr3_aa: CASPVGAAVQETQYF

v_call: TRBV28
clone_size: once
j_call: TRBJ2-5
cdr3_length: 12
d_call: .
cdr3_nt: TGTACACAGCGGCCCGCCCGTGAGGCCCAGTACTTC
cdr3_aa: CTQRPAREAQYF

v_call: TRBV18
clone_size: .
j_call: TRBJ1-5
cdr3_length: 15
d_call: .
cdr3_nt: TGTGCCAGCTCACCACCGGGAGGGGGAAATCAGCCCCAGCATTTT
cdr3_aa: CASSPPGGGNQPQHF

v_call: TRBV12-2
clone_size: few
j_call: TRBJ2-1
cdr3_length: 23
d_call: .
cdr3_nt: TGTGCAAGTCGCTTATGTGGCGGCATCAGAACCCCACGACGGTTCTGCTCCTACAATGAGCAGTTCTTC
cdr3_aa: CASRLCGGIRTPRRFCSYNEQFF

v_call: TRBV7-9
clone_size: .
j_call: TRBJ1-2
cdr3_length: 13
d_call: .
cdr3_nt: TGTGCCAGCAGCTTAGGCCAGGGGAATGGCTACACCTTC
cdr3_aa: CASSLGQGNGYTF

v_call: TRBV10-2
clone_size: .
j_call: TRBJ2-3
cdr3_length: 14
d_call: TRBD2
cdr3_nt: TGCGCCAGCCAAGGAGCGGGGTCCGGGGATACGCAGTATTTT
cdr3_aa: CASQGAGSGDTQYF

v_call: TRBV11-2
clone_size: .
j_call: TRBJ2-7
cdr3_length: 14
d_call: .
cdr3_nt: TGTGCCAGCAGCCGGACGGACACGTCCTACGAGCAGTACTTC
cdr3_aa: CASSRTDTSYEQYF

v_call: TRBV28
clone_size: .
j_call: TRBJ2-7
cdr3_length: 13
d_call: .
cdr3_nt: TGTGCCAGCATAGACAGGCGCTCCTACGAGCAGTACTTC
cdr3_aa: CASIDRRSYEQYF

v_call: TRBV6-5
clone_size: .
j_call: TRBJ1-2
cdr3_length: 15
d_call: TRBD1
cdr3_nt: TGTGCCAGCAGTTGGACAGGCTATTCTAACTATGGCTACACCTTC
cdr3_aa: CASSWTGYSNYGYTF

v_call: TRBV5-1
clone_size: .
j_call: TRBJ2-1
cdr3_length: 15
d_call: .
cdr3_nt: TGCGCCAGCAGCTTAAGTCTAGTCGGTAACAATGAGCAGTTCTTC
cdr3_aa: CASSLSLVGNNEQFF

v_call: TRBV14
clone_size: .
j_call: TRBJ1-1
cdr3_length: 13
d_call: .
cdr3_nt: TGTGCCAGCCGGGAGGATATTACTACTGAAGCTTTCTTT
cdr3_aa: CASREDITTEAFF